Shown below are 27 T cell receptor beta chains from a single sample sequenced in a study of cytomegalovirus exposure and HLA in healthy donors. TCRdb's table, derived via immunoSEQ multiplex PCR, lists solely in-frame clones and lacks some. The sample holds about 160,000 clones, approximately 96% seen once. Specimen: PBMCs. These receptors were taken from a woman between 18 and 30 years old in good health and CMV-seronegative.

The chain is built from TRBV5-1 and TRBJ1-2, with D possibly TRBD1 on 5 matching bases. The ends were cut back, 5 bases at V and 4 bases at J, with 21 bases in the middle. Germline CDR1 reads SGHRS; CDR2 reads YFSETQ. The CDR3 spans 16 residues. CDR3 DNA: TGCGCCAGCAGACTCCAGGGTGGCGCAGGAAGCTATGGCTACACCTTC. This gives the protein CASRLQGGAGSYGYTF.

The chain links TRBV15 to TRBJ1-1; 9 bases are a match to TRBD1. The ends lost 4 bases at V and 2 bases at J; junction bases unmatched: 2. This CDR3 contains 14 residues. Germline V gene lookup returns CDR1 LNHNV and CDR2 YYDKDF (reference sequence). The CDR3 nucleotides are TGTGCCACCAGCATGGACAGGGGAAACACTGAAGCTTTCTTT. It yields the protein CATSMDRGNTEAFF.

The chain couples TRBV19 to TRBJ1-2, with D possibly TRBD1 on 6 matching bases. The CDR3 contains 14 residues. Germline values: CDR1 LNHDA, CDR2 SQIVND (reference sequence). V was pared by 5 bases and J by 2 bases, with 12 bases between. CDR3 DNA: TGTGCCAGTAGTTTAGGAGGACAGAACTATGGCTACACCTTC. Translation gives CASSLGGQNYGYTF.

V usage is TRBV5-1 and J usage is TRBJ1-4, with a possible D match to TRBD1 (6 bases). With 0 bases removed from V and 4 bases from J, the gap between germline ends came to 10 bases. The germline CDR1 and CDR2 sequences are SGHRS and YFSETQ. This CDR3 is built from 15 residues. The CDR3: CASSLAGQFNEKLFF. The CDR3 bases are TGCGCCAGCAGCTTGGCCGGACAGTTTAATGAAAAACTGTTTTTT.

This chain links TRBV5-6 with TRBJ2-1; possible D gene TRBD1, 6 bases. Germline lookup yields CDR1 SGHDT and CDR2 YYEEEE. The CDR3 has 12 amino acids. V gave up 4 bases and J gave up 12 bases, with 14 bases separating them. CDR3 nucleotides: TGTGCCAGCAGCCTAGAGACAGGCCTGCAGTTCTTC. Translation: CASSLETGLQFF.

CDR3 coding DNA: TGTGCCACCGGTCAGGGGAACACCGGGGAGCTGTTTTTT. Translation: CATGQGNTGELFF. The V call is TRBV6-5, the J call TRBJ2-2; a weak D match, TRBD1 (5 bases). CDR1 MNHEY and CDR2 SVGAGI come from the germline V gene. The CDR3 spans 13 residues. V gave up 10 bases and J gave up 1 base, with 10 bases separating them.

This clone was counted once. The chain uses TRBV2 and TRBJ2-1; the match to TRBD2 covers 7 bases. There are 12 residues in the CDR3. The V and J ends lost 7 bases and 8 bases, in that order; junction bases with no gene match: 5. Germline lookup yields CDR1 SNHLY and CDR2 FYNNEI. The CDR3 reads CASNMAGDEQFF. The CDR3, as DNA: TGTGCCAGCAACATGGCGGGGGATGAGCAGTTCTTC.

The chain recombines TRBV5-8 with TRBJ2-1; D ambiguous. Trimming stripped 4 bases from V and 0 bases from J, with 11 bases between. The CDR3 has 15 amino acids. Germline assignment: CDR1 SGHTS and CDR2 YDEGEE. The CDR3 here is CASSVLSPSYNEQFF. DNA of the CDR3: TGTGCCAGCAGCGTACTGTCTCCCTCCTACAATGAGCAGTTCTTC.

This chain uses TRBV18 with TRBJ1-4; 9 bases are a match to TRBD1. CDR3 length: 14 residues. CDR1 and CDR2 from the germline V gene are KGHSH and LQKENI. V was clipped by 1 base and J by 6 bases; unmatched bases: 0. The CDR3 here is CASSPRTGDEKLFF. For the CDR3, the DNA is TGTGCCAGCTCACCACGGACAGGGGATGAAAAACTGTTTTTT.

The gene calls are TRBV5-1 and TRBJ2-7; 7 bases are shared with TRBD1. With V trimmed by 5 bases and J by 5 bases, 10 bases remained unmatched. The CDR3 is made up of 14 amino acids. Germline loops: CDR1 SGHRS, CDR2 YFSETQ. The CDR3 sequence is CASSPQTGPHEQYF. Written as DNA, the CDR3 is TGCGCCAGCAGTCCTCAGACAGGGCCCCACGAGCAGTACTTC. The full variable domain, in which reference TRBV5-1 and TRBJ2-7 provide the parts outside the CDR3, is KAGVTQTPRYLIKTRGQQVTLSCSPISGHRSVSWYQQTPGQGLQFLFEYFSETQRNKGNFPGRFSGRQFSNSRSEMNVSTLELGDSALYLCASSPQTGPHEQYFGPGTRLTVT.

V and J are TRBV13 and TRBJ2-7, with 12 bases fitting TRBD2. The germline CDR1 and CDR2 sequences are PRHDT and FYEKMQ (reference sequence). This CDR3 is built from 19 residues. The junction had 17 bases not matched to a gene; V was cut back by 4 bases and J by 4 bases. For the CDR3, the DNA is TGTGCCAGCAGCTCCCGGACTAGCGGGGTCTACCACGAAAAGTACGAGCAGTACTTC. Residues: CASSSRTSGVYHEKYEQYF.

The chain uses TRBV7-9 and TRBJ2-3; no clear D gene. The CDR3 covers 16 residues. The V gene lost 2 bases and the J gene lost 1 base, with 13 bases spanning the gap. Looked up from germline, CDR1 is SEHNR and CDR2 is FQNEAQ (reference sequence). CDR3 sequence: CASSLFLPVGTDTQYF. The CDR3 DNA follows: TGTGCCAGCAGCTTATTTCTACCGGTTGGCACAGATACGCAGTATTTT.

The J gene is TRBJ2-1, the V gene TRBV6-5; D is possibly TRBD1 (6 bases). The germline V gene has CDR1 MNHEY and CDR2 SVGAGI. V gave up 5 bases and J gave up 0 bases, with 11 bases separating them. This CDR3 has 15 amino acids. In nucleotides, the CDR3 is TGTGCCAGCAGTAAGGGACATAGCTCCTACAATGAGCAGTTCTTC. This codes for CASSKGHSSYNEQFF.

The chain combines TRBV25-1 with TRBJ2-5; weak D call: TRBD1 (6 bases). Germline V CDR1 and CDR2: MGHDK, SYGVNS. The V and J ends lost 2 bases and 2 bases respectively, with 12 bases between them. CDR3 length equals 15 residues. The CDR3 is CASSEVGQLQETQYF. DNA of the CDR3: TGTGCCAGCAGTGAAGTTGGACAGTTACAAGAGACCCAGTACTTC.

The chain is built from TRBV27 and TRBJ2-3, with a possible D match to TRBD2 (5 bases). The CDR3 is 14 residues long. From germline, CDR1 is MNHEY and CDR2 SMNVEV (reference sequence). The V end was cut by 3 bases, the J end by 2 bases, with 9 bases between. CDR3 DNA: TGTGCCAGCAGTTTCGGAGGATTCACAGATACGCAGTATTTT. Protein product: CASSFGGFTDTQYF.

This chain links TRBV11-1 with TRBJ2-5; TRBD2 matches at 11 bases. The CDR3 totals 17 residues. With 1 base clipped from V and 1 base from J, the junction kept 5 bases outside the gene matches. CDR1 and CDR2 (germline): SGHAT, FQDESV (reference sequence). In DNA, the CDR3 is TGTGCCAGCAGCTTAGGGCGACTAGCGGGGATCCAAGAGACCCAGTACTTC. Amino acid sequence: CASSLGRLAGIQETQYF.

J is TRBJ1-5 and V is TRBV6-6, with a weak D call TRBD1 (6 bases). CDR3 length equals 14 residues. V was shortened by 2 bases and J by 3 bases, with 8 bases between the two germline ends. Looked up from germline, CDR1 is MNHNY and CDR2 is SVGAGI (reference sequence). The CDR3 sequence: CASSYGQINQPQHF. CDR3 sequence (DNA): TGTGCCAGCAGTTACGGACAGATCAATCAGCCCCAGCATTTT.

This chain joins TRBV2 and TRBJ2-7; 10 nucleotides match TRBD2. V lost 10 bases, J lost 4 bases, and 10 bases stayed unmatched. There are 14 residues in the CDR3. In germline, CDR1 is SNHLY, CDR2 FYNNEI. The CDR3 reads CATKASGGLYEQYF. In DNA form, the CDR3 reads TGTGCCACCAAGGCTAGCGGGGGATTATACGAGCAGTACTTC.

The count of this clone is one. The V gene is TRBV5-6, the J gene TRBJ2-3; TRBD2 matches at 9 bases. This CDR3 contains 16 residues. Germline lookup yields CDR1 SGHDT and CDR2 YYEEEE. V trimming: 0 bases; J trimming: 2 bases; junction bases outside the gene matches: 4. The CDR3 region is CASSLVLAGNTDTQYF. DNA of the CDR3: TGTGCCAGCAGCTTGGTGCTAGCGGGGAACACAGATACGCAGTATTTT.

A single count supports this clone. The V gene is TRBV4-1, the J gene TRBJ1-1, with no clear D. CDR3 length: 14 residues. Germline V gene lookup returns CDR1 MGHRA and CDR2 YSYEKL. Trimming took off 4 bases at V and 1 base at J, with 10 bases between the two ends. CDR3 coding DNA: TGCGCCAGCAGCCCACGGCGGGGGAACACTGAAGCTTTCTTT. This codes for CASSPRRGNTEAFF.

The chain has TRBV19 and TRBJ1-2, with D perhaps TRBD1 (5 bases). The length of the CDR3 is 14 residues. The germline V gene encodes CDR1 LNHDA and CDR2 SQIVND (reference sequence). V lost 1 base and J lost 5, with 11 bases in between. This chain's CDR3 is CASSIVEGLYGYTF. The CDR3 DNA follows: TGTGCCAGTAGTATAGTTGAGGGACTATATGGCTACACCTTC. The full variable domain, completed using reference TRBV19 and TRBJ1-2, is DGGITQSPKYLFRKEGQNVTLSCEQNLNHDAMYWYRQDPGQGLRLIYYSQIVNDFQKGDIAEGYSVSREKKESFPLTVTSAQKNPTAFYLCASSIVEGLYGYTFGSGTRLTVV.

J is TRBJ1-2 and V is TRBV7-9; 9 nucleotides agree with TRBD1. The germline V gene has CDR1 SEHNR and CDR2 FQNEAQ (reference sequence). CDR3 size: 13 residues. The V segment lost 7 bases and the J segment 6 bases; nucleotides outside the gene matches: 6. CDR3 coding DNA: TGTGCCAGCACCATCGGGACAGGGCATGGCTACACCTTC. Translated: CASTIGTGHGYTF.

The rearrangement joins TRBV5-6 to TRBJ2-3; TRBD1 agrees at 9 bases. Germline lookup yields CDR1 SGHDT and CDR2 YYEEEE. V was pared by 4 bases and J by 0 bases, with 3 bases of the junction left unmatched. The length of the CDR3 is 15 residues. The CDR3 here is CASSPGTGSTDTQYF. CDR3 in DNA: TGTGCCAGCAGCCCCGGGACAGGGAGCACAGATACGCAGTATTTT.

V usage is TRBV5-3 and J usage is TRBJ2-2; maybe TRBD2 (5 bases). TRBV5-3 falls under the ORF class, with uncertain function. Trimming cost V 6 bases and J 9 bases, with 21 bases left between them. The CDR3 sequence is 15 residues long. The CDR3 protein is CARKPTGRRWWELFF. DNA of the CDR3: TGTGCCAGAAAGCCCACCGGGCGGAGGTGGTGGGAGCTGTTTTTT.

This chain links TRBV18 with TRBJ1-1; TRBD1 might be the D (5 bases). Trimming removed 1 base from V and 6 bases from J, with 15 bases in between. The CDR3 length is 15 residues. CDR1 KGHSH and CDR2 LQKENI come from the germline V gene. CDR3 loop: CASSPRQGELAEAFF. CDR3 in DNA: TGTGCCAGCTCACCACGCCAGGGTGAATTGGCTGAAGCTTTCTTT. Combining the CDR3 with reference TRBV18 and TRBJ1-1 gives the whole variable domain NAGVMQNPRHLVRRRGQEARLRCSPMKGHSHVYWYRQLPEEGLKFMVYLQKENIIDESGMPKERFSAEFPKEGPSILRIQQVVRGDSAAYFCASSPRQGELAEAFFGQGTRLTVV.

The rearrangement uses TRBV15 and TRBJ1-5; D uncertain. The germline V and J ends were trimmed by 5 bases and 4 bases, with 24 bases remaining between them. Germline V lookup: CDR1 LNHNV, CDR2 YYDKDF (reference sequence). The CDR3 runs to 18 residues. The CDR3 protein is CATSQYLIIRRDNQPQHF. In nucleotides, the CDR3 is TGTGCCACCAGCCAGTATCTGATTATTCGGAGGGATAATCAGCCCCAGCATTTT.

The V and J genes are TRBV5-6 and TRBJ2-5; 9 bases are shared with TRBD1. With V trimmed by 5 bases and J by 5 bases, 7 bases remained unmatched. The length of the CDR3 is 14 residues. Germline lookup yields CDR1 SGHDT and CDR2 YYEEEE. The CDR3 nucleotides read TGTGCCAGCAGACCAACAGGGGGCGTTGAGACCCAGTACTTC. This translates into CASRPTGGVETQYF.